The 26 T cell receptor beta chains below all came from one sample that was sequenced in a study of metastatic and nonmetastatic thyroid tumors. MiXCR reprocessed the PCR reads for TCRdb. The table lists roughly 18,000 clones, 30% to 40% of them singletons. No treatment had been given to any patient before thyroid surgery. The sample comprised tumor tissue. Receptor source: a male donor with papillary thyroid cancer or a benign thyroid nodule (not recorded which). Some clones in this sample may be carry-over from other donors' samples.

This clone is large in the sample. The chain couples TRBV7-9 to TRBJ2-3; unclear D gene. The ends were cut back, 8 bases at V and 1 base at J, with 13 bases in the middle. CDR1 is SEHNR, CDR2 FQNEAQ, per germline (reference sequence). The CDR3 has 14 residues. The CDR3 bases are TGTGCCAGCGGGTCCTTTGTCGGCACAGATACGCAGTATTTT. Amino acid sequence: CASGSFVGTDTQYF.

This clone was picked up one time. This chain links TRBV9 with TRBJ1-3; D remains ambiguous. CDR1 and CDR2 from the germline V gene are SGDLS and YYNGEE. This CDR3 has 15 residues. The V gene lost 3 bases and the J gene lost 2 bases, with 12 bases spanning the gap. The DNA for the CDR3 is TGTGCCAGCAGCGCCTCTCCCTCTACTGGAAACACCATATATTTT. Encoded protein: CASSASPSTGNTIYF.

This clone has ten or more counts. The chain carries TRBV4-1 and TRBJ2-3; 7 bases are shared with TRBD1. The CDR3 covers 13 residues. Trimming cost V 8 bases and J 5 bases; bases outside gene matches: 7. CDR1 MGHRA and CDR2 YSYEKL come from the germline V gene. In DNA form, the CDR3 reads TGCGCCAGCGCGAGGGACAGAATAGATACGCAGTATTTT. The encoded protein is CASARDRIDTQYF.

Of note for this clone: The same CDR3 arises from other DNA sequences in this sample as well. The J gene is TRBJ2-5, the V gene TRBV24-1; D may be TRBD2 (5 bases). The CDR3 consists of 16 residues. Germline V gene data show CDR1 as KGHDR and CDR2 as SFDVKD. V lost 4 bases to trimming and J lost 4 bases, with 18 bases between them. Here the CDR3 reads CATSEGSGRAGETQYF. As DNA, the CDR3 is TGTGCCACCAGTGAGGGGAGTGGTAGGGCCGGAGAGACCCAGTACTTC.

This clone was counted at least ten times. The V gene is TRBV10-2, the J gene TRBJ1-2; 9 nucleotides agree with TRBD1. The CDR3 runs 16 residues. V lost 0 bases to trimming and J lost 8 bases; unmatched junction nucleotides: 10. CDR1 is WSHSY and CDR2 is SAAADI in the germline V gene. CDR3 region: CASSESGTGLNSGYTF. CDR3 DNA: TGCGCCAGCAGTGAGTCAGGGACAGGGCTTAATTCCGGCTACACCTTC.

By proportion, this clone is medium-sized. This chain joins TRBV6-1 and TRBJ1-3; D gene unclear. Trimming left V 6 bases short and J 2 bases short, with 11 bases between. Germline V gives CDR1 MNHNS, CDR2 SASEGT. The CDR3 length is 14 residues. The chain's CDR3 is CASSLRGTGNTIYF. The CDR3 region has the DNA TGTGCCAGCAGCCTCAGAGGGACTGGAAACACCATATATTTT.

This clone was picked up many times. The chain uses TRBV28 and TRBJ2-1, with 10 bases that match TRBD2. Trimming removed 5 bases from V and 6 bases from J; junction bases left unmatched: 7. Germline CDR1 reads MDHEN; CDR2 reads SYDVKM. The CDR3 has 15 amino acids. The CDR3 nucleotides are TGTGCCAGCAGTCCCCCCCTAGCGGGAGTCAATGAGCAGTTCTTC. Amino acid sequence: CASSPPLAGVNEQFF.

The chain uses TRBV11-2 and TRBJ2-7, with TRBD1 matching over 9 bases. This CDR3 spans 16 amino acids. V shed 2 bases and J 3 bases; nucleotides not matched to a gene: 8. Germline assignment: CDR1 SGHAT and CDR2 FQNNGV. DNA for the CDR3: TGTGCCAGCAGCTTATCCCTGGGACAGGGCTACTACGAGCAGTACTTC. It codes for CASSLSLGQGYYEQYF.

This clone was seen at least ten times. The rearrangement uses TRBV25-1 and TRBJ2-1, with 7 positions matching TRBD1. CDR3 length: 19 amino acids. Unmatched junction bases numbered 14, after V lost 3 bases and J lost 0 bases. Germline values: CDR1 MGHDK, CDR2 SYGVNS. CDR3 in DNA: TGTGCCAGCAGTGATTCTCCAATCACCAGGGGGATCTCCTACAATGAGCAGTTCTTC. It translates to CASSDSPITRGISYNEQFF.

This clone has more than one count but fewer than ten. Written as DNA, the CDR3 is TGTGCCAGCAGCCGCGCCCGGGACAGCTACGAGCAGTACTTC. Residues: CASSRARDSYEQYF. The gene calls are TRBV6-1 and TRBJ2-7, with 7 bases identical to TRBD1. The CDR3 spans 14 residues. Germline CDR1 reads MNHNS; CDR2 reads SASEGT. Trimming at V came to 6 bases and at J to 3 bases, leaving 8 bases not matched to a gene.

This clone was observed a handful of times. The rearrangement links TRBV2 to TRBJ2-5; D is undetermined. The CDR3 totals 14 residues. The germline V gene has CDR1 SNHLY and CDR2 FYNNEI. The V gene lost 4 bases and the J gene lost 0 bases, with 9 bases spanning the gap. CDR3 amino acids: CASSVVTYQETQYF. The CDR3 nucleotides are TGTGCCAGCAGTGTGGTGACGTACCAAGAGACCCAGTACTTC.

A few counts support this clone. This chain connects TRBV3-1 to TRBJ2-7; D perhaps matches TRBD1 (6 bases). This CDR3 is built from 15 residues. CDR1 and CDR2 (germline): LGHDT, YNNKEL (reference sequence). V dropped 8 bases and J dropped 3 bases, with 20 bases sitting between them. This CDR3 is CASSPPTGSGYEQYF. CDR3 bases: TGTGCCAGCTCACCCCCTACAGGGAGCGGCTACGAGCAGTACTTC.

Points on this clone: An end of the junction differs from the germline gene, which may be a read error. The CDR3: CASSAGTSGEIIDPYKEQFF. DNA for the CDR3: TGCGCCAGCAGCGCCGGGACTAGCGGCGAAATCATCGACCCATACAAGGAGCAGTTCTTC. The chain links TRBV5-1 to TRBJ2-1; the match to TRBD2 covers 11 bases. The CDR3 is 20 amino acids. Germline lookup yields CDR1 SGHRS and CDR2 YFSETQ.

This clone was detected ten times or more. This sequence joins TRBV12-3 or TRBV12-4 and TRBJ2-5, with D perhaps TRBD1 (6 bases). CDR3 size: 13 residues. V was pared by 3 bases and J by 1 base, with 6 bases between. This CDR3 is CASSFRGQETQYF. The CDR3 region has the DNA TGTGCCAGCAGTTTCAGGGGCCAAGAGACCCAGTACTTC.

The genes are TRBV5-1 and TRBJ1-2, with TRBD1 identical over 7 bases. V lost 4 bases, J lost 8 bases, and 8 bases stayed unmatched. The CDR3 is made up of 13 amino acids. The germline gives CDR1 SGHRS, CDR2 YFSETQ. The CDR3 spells CASSPTGSIGYTF. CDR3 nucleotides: TGCGCCAGCAGCCCGACAGGGTCGATCGGCTACACCTTC.

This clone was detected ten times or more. CDR3 nucleotide sequence: TGTGCCAGCTCAGCGGGGGGTAGGGGAGAAGCTTTCTTT. As protein: CASSAGGRGEAFF. The chain carries TRBV2 and TRBJ1-1; D might be TRBD1 (5 bases). Trimming cost V 8 bases and J 8 bases, with 18 bases left between them. The CDR3 consists of 13 residues. Germline V gives CDR1 SNHLY, CDR2 FYNNEI.

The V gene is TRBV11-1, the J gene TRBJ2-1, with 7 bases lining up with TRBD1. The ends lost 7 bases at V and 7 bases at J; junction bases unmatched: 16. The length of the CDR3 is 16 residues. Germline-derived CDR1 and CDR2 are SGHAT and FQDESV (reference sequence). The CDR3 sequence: CASIEGAGSGVNEQFF. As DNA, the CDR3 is TGTGCCAGCATCGAGGGGGCCGGGTCTGGTGTGAATGAGCAGTTCTTC.

CDR3 DNA: TGTGCCAGCAGCTTAGATACTAGGTCCGAGCAGTACTTC. Residues: CASSLDTRSEQYF. The rearrangement links TRBV7-2 to TRBJ2-7, with a tentative D call TRBD2 (5 bases). V shed 1 base and J shed 6 bases, with 10 bases lying between them. This CDR3 spans 13 amino acids. Germline CDR1 and CDR2: SGHTA and FQGNSA.

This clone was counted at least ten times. As DNA, the CDR3 is TGTGCCAGCAGCAGGGATAATTCACCCCTCCACTTT. Translation: CASSRDNSPLHF. The chain employs TRBV12-3 or TRBV12-4 and TRBJ1-6, with D tentatively TRBD1 (5 bases). V shed 6 bases and J shed 5 bases, with 5 bases lying between them. This CDR3 has 12 amino acids.

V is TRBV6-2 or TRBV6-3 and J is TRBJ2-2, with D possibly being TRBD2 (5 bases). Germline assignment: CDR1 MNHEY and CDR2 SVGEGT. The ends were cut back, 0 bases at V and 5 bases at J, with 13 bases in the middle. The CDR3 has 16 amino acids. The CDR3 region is CASSYSGIRGTGELFF. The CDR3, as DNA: TGTGCCAGCAGTTACTCGGGCATTAGAGGGACCGGGGAGCTGTTTTTT.

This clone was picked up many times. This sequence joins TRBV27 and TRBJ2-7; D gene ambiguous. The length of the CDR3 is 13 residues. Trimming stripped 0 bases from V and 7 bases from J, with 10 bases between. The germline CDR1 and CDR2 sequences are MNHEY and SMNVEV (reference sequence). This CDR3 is CASSLSVSGEQYF. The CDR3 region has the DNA TGTGCCAGCAGTTTATCTGTCAGTGGGGAGCAGTACTTC.

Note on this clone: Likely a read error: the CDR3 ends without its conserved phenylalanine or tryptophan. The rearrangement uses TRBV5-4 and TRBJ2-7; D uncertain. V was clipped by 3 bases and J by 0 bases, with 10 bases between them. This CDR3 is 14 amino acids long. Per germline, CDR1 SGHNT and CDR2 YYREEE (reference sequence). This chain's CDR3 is CASSSSRSSYEQYL. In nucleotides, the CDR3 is TGTGCCAGCAGCTCATCGCGTAGCTCCTACGAGCAGTACCTC.

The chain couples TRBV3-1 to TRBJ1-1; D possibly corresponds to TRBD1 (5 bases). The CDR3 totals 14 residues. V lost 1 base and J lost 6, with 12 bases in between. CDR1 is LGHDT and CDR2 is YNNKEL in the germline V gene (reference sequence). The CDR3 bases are TGTGCCAGCAGCCAAGGGCAGGGAGTGTCTGAAGCTTTCTTT. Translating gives CASSQGQGVSEAFF.

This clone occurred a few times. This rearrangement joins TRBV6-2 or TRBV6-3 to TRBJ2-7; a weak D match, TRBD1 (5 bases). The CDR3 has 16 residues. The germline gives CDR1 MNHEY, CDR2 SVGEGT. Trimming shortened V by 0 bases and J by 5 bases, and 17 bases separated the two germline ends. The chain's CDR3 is CASSYSPGPSKDEQYF. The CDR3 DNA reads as TGTGCCAGCAGTTACTCCCCAGGGCCATCCAAGGACGAGCAGTACTTC.

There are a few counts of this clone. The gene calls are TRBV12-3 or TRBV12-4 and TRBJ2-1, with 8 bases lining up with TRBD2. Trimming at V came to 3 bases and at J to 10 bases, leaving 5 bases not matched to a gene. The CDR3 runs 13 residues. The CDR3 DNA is TGTGCCAGCAGTTTCGGGAGGGGGGGAGAGCAGTTCTTC. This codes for CASSFGRGGEQFF.

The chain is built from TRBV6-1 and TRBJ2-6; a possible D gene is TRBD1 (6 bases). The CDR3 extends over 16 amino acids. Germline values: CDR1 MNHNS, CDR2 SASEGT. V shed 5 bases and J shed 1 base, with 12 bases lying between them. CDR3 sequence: CASSSLQGSGANVLTF. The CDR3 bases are TGTGCCAGCAGTTCCCTACAGGGATCTGGGGCCAACGTCCTGACTTTC.